The 27 T cell receptor beta chains in this list originate from one sample, sequenced in a study of CD8 T cells in Susac syndrome. It was with random hexamers that about 0.45 to 1 ug RNA was reverse transcribed. One entry per CDR3 protein results from TCRdb running MiXCR on the immunoSEQ multiplex PCR reads. The table has about 130,000 distinct CDR3 sequences, approximately 95% seen once. The source material was CD8+ T cells from PBMCs. Source of these receptors: a human donor with multiple sclerosis.

J is TRBJ1-1 and V is TRBV25-1, with D unresolved. Between the trimmed V and J ends, which lost 0 bases and 0 bases, there was a span of 8 bases. Germline loops: CDR1 MGHDK, CDR2 SYGVNS. This CDR3 has 15 residues. The DNA for the CDR3 is TGTGCCAGCAGTGAATATTTTGGCATGAACACTGAAGCTTTCTTT. Translating gives CASSEYFGMNTEAFF.

This sequence joins TRBV6-1 and TRBJ2-5; TRBD1 or TRBD2 may be the D gene (5 bases each). Trimming stripped 6 bases from V and 5 bases from J, with 16 bases between. Germline-derived CDR1 and CDR2 are MNHNS and SASEGT. This CDR3 spans 14 amino acids. The CDR3 here is CASSLRGDGETQYF. CDR3 sequence (DNA): TGTGCCAGCAGCCTGAGGGGCGATGGGGAGACCCAGTACTTC.

The chain uses TRBV6-1 and TRBJ2-5; 7 bases map to TRBD1. Trimming at V came to 7 bases and at J to 5 bases, leaving 1 base not matched to a gene. CDR3 length equals 11 residues. CDR1 is MNHNS and CDR2 is SASEGT in the germline V gene. This chain's CDR3 is CASKGAETQYF. The CDR3 DNA is TGTGCCAGCAAGGGGGCTGAGACCCAGTACTTC.

The CDR3 DNA reads TGTGCCACCAGTGACCAGGACAGTAAGGAGACCCAGTACTTC. Translated, it gives CATSDQDSKETQYF. The V and J genes are TRBV24-1 and TRBJ2-5; maybe TRBD1 (6 bases). CDR1 and CDR2 from the germline V gene are KGHDR and SFDVKD. V was cut by 4 bases and J by 5 bases, with 13 bases left in between. The CDR3 is made up of 14 amino acids.

The V call is TRBV29-1, the J call TRBJ2-7; perhaps TRBD1 as D (6 bases). The germline V gene has CDR1 SQVTM and CDR2 ANQGSEA. The CDR3 runs to 13 residues. Trimming took off 2 bases at V and 2 bases at J, with 10 bases between the two ends. CDR3 sequence reads: CSVELDRTYEQYF. For the CDR3, the DNA is TGCAGCGTTGAACTGGACAGAACCTACGAGCAGTACTTC.

The CDR3 here is CSATKEGVGEYGYTF. In DNA, the CDR3 is TGCAGTGCCACAAAAGAGGGTGTGGGTGAATATGGCTACACCTTC. This rearrangement joins TRBV20-1 to TRBJ1-2, with no clear D. Germline V gene sequence: CDR1 DFQATT, CDR2 SNEGSKA (reference sequence). The V end was cut by 6 bases, the J end by 5 bases, with 22 bases between. The CDR3 is 15 residues long.

The V gene is TRBV13, the J gene TRBJ2-5; D gene uncertain. Germline-derived CDR1 and CDR2 are PRHDT and FYEKMQ (reference sequence). The CDR3 contains 14 residues. V was cut by 4 bases and J by 0 bases, with 9 bases left in between. CDR3 bases: TGTGCCAGCAGCTACCTCGAGTACCAAGAGACCCAGTACTTC. It is translated as CASSYLEYQETQYF.

This chain uses TRBV27 with TRBJ2-1, with no clear D. With 6 bases removed from V and 2 bases from J, the gap between germline ends came to 5 bases. Germline V gives CDR1 MNHEY, CDR2 SMNVEV (reference sequence). The CDR3 runs 12 residues. CDR3 sequence reads: CASSTAYNEQFF. The CDR3 DNA reads TGTGCCAGCAGCACAGCCTACAATGAGCAGTTCTTC.

The chain carries TRBV29-1 and TRBJ2-7; D is tentatively TRBD1 or TRBD2 (6 bases each). CDR3 size: 16 residues. V gave up 6 bases and J gave up 3 bases, with 24 bases separating them. Germline loops: CDR1 SQVTM, CDR2 ANQGSEA. CDR3 nucleotides: TGCAGCGTCGGGGGCCGGATGGGCGGGGATATCTACGAGCAGTACTTC. It encodes CSVGGRMGGDIYEQYF.

This rearrangement joins TRBV27 to TRBJ2-7; D gene ambiguous. The CDR3 contains 14 residues. Trimming pared 6 bases from V and 0 bases from J, leaving 12 bases between. Germline V gene sequence: CDR1 MNHEY, CDR2 SMNVEV (reference sequence). CDR3 residues: CASRPTWSSYEQYV. The CDR3 DNA reads TGTGCCAGCAGACCCACATGGAGCTCCTACGAGCAGTACGTC.

The chain links TRBV10-3 to TRBJ2-3, with no clear D. The CDR3 loop spans 18 amino acids. Trimming removed 5 bases at V and 0 bases at J, with 21 bases between. CDR1 is ENHRY, CDR2 SYGVKD, per germline. CDR3: CAISPHKEFLTSTDTQYF. The DNA for the CDR3 is TGTGCCATCAGTCCCCACAAGGAGTTCTTAACTAGCACAGATACGCAGTATTTT.

The gene calls are TRBV28 and TRBJ2-5; perhaps TRBD1 as D (7 bases). Germline loops: CDR1 MDHEN, CDR2 SYDVKM. Trimming left V 5 bases short and J 6 bases short, with 13 bases between. CDR3 length: 13 amino acids. The CDR3 sequence: CASSTPGGQTQYF. The DNA of the CDR3 is TGTGCCAGCAGTACCCCAGGGGGGCAGACCCAGTACTTC.

Concerning this clonotype itself: The germline gene is not matched at one end of the junction; a read error may be the cause. This rearrangement joins TRBV24-1 to TRBJ1-1; the match to TRBD1 covers 10 bases. Per germline, CDR1 KGHDR and CDR2 SFDVKD. The CDR3 is 15 amino acids. The CDR3 coding sequence is TGTGCCACCAGTGCCCCGGGACAGGGGACAACTGAAGTTTTCTTT. Its translation is CATSAPGQGTTEVFF.

The rearrangement uses TRBV24-1 and TRBJ2-2; the D is unclear. Germline CDR1 KGHDR, CDR2 SFDVKD. V shed 4 bases and J shed 0 bases, with 8 bases lying between them. This CDR3 region has 15 residues. The CDR3 nucleotides read TGTGCCACCAGTGAACGTGGGTCGAACACCGGGGAGCTGTTTTTT. Translation: CATSERGSNTGELFF.

This chain joins TRBV24-1 and TRBJ2-1, with 7 bases that match TRBD2. J was trimmed by 0 bases and V by 4 bases; bases with no gene match: 2. The CDR3 has 15 residues. Germline V gives CDR1 KGHDR, CDR2 SFDVKD. Here the CDR3 reads CATSEGGGSYNEQFF. The CDR3 nucleotides read TGTGCCACCAGTGAGGGGGGGGGCTCCTACAATGAGCAGTTCTTC.

This rearrangement joins TRBV28 to TRBJ2-2; 8 bases match TRBD1. Germline CDR1 MDHEN, CDR2 SYDVKM. The CDR3 is 16 amino acids. V shed 2 bases and J 2 bases; nucleotides not matched to a gene: 4. CDR3 loop: CASSLGTGDNTGELFF. For the CDR3, the DNA is TGTGCCAGCAGTTTAGGGACAGGCGATAACACCGGGGAGCTGTTTTTT.

The chain is built from TRBV29-1 and TRBJ2-7; the D is unclear. Germline V lookup: CDR1 SQVTM, CDR2 ANQGSEA. This CDR3 region has 13 residues. The germline V and J ends were trimmed by 2 bases and 2 bases, with 10 bases remaining between them. The CDR3 region is CSVEKDGTYEQYF. The CDR3 nucleotides are TGCAGCGTTGAAAAGGACGGCACCTACGAGCAGTACTTC.

The chain recombines TRBV27 with TRBJ2-7, with TRBD1 matching 11 bases. The germline V gene has CDR1 MNHEY and CDR2 SMNVEV (reference sequence). The CDR3 totals 15 residues. V lost 8 bases and J lost 3; bases outside the gene matches: 9. The CDR3 nucleotides are TGTGCCAGCCAGTACTCTGGGACAGGGGGCTACGAGCAGTACTTC. Protein: CASQYSGTGGYEQYF.

J is TRBJ2-7 and V is TRBV7-9; 10 bases are a match to TRBD1. V shed 5 bases and J 7 bases; nucleotides not matched to a gene: 11. Per the germline V gene, CDR1 is SEHNR and CDR2 is FQNEAQ (reference sequence). This CDR3 contains 15 residues. The CDR3 DNA reads TGTGCCAGCAGCAACACCACCGACAGGGGGCGGGAGCAGTACTTC. This translates into CASSNTTDRGREQYF. Variable domain in full (rest from reference TRBV7-9 and TRBJ2-7): DTGVSQNPRHKITKRGQNVTFRCDPISEHNRLYWYRQTLGQGPEFLTYFQNEAQLEKSRLLSDRFSAERPKGSFSTLEIQRTEQGDSAMYLCASSNTTDRGREQYFGPGTRLTVT.

This chain connects TRBV5-6 to TRBJ1-4; TRBD1 matches 10 bases. Germline CDR1 SGHDT, CDR2 YYEEEE. V was clipped by 4 bases and J by 6 bases; unmatched bases: 9. The CDR3 loop spans 16 amino acids. CDR3 sequence (DNA): TGTGCCAGCAGCGCCGCGACAGGGGGCGCTTATGAAAAACTGTTTTTT. This gives the protein CASSAATGGAYEKLFF.

Here the CDR3 reads CASSVVKTGNYNEQFF. DNA for the CDR3: TGTGCCAGCAGCGTAGTAAAAACGGGGAACTACAATGAGCAGTTCTTC. The rearrangement links TRBV9 to TRBJ2-1; TRBD2 might be the D (5 bases). Germline V lookup: CDR1 SGDLS, CDR2 YYNGEE. The V and J ends lost 0 bases and 3 bases respectively, with 13 bases between them. The CDR3 consists of 16 residues.

This chain's CDR3 is CASSFAGTTKDEQYV. CDR3 sequence (DNA): TGTGCCAGCAGTTTTGCGGGCACCACTAAGGACGAGCAGTACGTC. This rearrangement joins TRBV27 to TRBJ2-7; the D gene is possibly TRBD2 (5 bases). The CDR3 sequence is 15 residues long. Germline CDR1 MNHEY, CDR2 SMNVEV (reference sequence). The ends were cut back, 3 bases at V and 5 bases at J, with 17 bases in the middle.

The chain links TRBV14 to TRBJ2-4; 7 bases match TRBD2. Germline V gene lookup returns CDR1 SGHDN and CDR2 FVKESK. CDR3 length equals 14 residues. The junction had 10 bases not matched to a gene; V was cut back by 5 bases and J by 9 bases. CDR3 in DNA: TGTGCCAGCAGCTTACATCCACGGGAGGCCATTCAGTACTTC. Translated: CASSLHPREAIQYF.

The rearrangement uses TRBV7-9 and TRBJ2-7; 10 bases are a match to TRBD2. V shed 5 bases and J 5 bases; nucleotides not matched to a gene: 3. The CDR3 sequence is 13 residues long. Germline-derived CDR1 and CDR2 are SEHNR and FQNEAQ (reference sequence). The CDR3: CASSPGTSDEQYF. CDR3 DNA: TGTGCCAGCAGCCCCGGGACTAGCGACGAGCAGTACTTC.

This chain uses TRBV6-5 with TRBJ1-1, with D uncertain. The germline V gene encodes CDR1 MNHEY and CDR2 SVGAGI. There are 14 residues in the CDR3. The ends were cut back, 5 bases at V and 3 bases at J, with 13 bases in the middle. CDR3 in amino acids: CASSPSGWDTEAFF. The CDR3 coding sequence is TGTGCCAGCAGTCCCTCGGGATGGGACACTGAAGCTTTCTTT.

This chain joins TRBV6-5 and TRBJ1-2; D possibly corresponds to TRBD1 (5 bases). The length of the CDR3 is 13 residues. From germline, CDR1 is MNHEY and CDR2 SVGAGI. The V gene lost 6 bases and the J gene lost 8 bases, with 16 bases spanning the gap. In DNA, the CDR3 is TGTGCCAGCAGGGGACTTGGGAACCACGGCTACACCTTC. Amino acid sequence: CASRGLGNHGYTF.

As DNA, the CDR3 is TGTGCTAGTGGTTTGGTCTTCTGGACAGGAGGCCCCAATGAGCAGTTCTTC. The encoded protein is CASGLVFWTGGPNEQFF. This sequence joins TRBV12-5 and TRBJ2-1, with 7 nucleotides matching TRBD1. Losses at the gene ends were 0 bases for V and 6 bases for J; bases not matched to a gene: 11. There are 17 residues in the CDR3. Germline V gene lookup returns CDR1 LGHNT and CDR2 FRNRAP.